What follows describes a single TCR beta chain. The record originates from a study of shared clonotypes between healthy human individuals. Germline lookup yields CDR1 SNHLY and CDR2 FYNNEI. The CDR3 spans 12 residues. The V end was cut by 7 bases, the J end by 5 bases, with 8 bases between. Sequencing used immunoSEQ multiplex PCR; TCRdb keeps in-frame clones, though not all of them. The table shows around 610,000 clones, with around 96% occurring only once. The naive CD8 fraction comprised CD45RO-negative cells positively selected for CCR7 and excluded terminally differentiated effector memory CD45RA+ cells.

Material for sequencing was naive CD8+ T cells sorted from blood. This chain connects TRBV2 to TRBJ2-2, with D perhaps assigned TRBD1 or TRBD2 (6 bases each). This clonotype originated in a young woman in good health. In DNA form, the CDR3 reads TGTGCCAGCAAGGGGGGTACCGGGGAGCTGTTTTTT. Amino acids: CASKGGTGELFF.